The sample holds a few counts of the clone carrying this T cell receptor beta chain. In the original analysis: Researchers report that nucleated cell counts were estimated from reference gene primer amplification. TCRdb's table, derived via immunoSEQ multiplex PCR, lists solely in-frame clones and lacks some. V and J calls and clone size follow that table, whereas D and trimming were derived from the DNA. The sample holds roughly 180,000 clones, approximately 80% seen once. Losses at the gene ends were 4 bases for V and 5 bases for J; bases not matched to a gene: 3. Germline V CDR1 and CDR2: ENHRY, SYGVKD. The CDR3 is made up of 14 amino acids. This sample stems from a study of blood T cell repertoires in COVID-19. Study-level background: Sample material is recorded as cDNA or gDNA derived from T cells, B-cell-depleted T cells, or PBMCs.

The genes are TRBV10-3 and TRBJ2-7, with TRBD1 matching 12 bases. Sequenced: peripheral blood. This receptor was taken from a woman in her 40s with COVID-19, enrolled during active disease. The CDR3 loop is CAISGGTGGHEQYF. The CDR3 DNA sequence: TGTGCCATCAGTGGCGGGACAGGGGGCCACGAGCAGTACTTC.